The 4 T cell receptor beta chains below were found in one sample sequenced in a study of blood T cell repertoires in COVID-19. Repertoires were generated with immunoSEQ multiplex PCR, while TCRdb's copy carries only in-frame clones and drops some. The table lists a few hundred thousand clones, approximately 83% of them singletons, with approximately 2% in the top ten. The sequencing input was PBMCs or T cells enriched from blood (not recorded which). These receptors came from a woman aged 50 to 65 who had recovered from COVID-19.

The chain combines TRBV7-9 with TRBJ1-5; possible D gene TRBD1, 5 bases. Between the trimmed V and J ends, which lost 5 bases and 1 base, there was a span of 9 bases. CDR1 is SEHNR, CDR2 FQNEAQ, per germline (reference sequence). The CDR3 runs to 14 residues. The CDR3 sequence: CASSATESNQPQHF. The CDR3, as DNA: TGTGCCAGCAGCGCGACAGAAAGCAATCAGCCCCAGCATTTT.

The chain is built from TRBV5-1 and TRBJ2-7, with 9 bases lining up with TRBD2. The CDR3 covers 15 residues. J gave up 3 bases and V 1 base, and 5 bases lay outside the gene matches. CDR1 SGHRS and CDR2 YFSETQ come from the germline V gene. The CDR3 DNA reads TGCGCCAGCAGCTTGAGCTCTAGCGGGGTCTACGAGCAGTACTTC. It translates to CASSLSSSGVYEQYF.

The CDR3 region has the DNA TGTGCCAGCAGTTTGAGGACAGGGGGCCGTGAGCAGTACTTC. This codes for CASSLRTGGREQYF. This chain uses TRBV28 with TRBJ2-7, with 11 bases lining up with TRBD1. Looked up from germline, CDR1 is MDHEN and CDR2 is SYDVKM. V gave up 3 bases and J gave up 7 bases; unmatched junction bases: 5. CDR3 length: 14 residues.

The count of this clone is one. In DNA, the CDR3 is TGTGCCAGCAGTTCGTGGACTAGCGGGAGTAGAGATGAGCAGTTCTTC. Residues: CASSSWTSGSRDEQFF. The chain is built from TRBV6-2 or TRBV6-3 and TRBJ2-1, with TRBD2 matching over 13 bases. The trim removed 4 bases at V and 8 bases at J, leaving 8 bases unmatched. In germline, CDR1 is MNHEY, CDR2 SVGEGT. The CDR3 is 16 residues long.